Presented here are 12 T cell receptor beta chains from one specimen sequenced in a study of blood T cells in healthy people across ages. Using a J-beta primer mix together with a sample-barcoded 5' primer, a second PCR was run for about 6 to 11 cycles. TCRdb re-derived calls from the 5' RACE reads in MiXCR, one entry per CDR3 protein. Here the sample spans about 800,000 distinct CDR3 sequences, about three fifths being singletons. Sequenced input: blood. The source of these receptors is a young man in good health.

This clonotype was seen just once. This chain links TRBV7-2 with TRBJ1-4; TRBD1 aligns across 8 bases. Germline V CDR1 and CDR2: SGHTA, FQGNSA. This CDR3 region has 15 residues. V shed 1 base and J 7 bases; nucleotides not matched to a gene: 5. As DNA, the CDR3 is TGTGCCAGCAGCTTAGGAGGCAGGGGGCCTGAAAAACTGTTTTTT. Protein product: CASSLGGRGPEKLFF.

The chain couples TRBV20-1 to TRBJ1-5, with D possibly TRBD1 on 6 matching bases. V gave up 3 bases and J gave up 6 bases, with 15 bases separating them. This CDR3 has 14 residues. CDR1 is DFQATT, CDR2 SNEGSKA, per germline (reference sequence). In DNA form, the CDR3 reads TGCAGTGCTAGCCCAGAGGGGGGCACTCAGCCCCAGCATTTT. It specifies CSASPEGGTQPQHF.

The chain is built from TRBV4-2 and TRBJ2-1; D uncertain. CDR3 length equals 13 residues. CDR1 is LGHNA, CDR2 YNFKEQ, per germline. V gave up 2 bases and J gave up 5 bases, with 7 bases separating them. The CDR3 region is CASSQKPNNEQFF. The CDR3, as DNA: TGTGCCAGCAGCCAAAAGCCCAACAATGAGCAGTTCTTC.

This chain connects TRBV20-1 to TRBJ2-1; 12 bases are shared with TRBD2. The length of the CDR3 is 14 residues. Germline V gives CDR1 DFQATT, CDR2 SNEGSKA (reference sequence). The junction had 3 bases not matched to a gene; V was cut back by 6 bases and J by 3 bases. The CDR3 DNA sequence: TGCAGTGCCCCGACTAGCGGGGGCTACAATGAGCAGTTCTTC. Translation: CSAPTSGGYNEQFF.

V usage is TRBV28 and J usage is TRBJ1-1, with 7 positions matching TRBD1. Germline V lookup: CDR1 MDHEN, CDR2 SYDVKM. The CDR3 covers 14 residues. V lost 2 bases to trimming and J lost 1 base; unmatched junction nucleotides: 1. CDR3 bases: TGTGCCAGCAGTTTAACAGGGGAGAACACTGAAGCTTTCTTT. Its protein is CASSLTGENTEAFF.

This clonotype was counted once. This chain links TRBV20-1 with TRBJ1-4; D gene unclear. The CDR3 runs 14 residues. The V gene lost 2 bases and the J gene lost 3 bases, with 10 bases spanning the gap. Germline V lookup: CDR1 DFQATT, CDR2 SNEGSKA (reference sequence). The CDR3 loop reads CSARQAGANEKLFF. CDR3 nucleotide sequence: TGCAGTGCTAGACAGGCCGGAGCTAATGAAAAACTGTTTTTT.

This clonotype is a singleton in its sample. The V gene is TRBV5-5, the J gene TRBJ1-5, with D perhaps matching TRBD1 (5 bases). Trimming stripped 4 bases from V and 3 bases from J, with 14 bases between. CDR1 is SGHKS, CDR2 YYEKEE, per germline (reference sequence). The CDR3 runs to 15 residues. CDR3 sequence (DNA): TGTGCCAGCAGCCCGGGGGGGGAGTTCAATCAGCCCCAGCATTTT. Residues: CASSPGGEFNQPQHF.

Turning to this clonotype: A much larger clone is a single base away; this may be a read error. V and J are TRBV12-3 or TRBV12-4 and TRBJ1-2; TRBD1 agrees at 7 bases. The J segment lost 4 bases and the V segment lost 6 bases, leaving 5 bases of the junction unmatched. This CDR3 region has 13 residues. The chain's CDR3 is CASRSGQVYGYTF. The CDR3 DNA reads TGTGCCAGCAGAAGTGGACAGGTCTATGGCTACACCTTC.

This clonotype was observed a single time. DNA of the CDR3: TGTGCCAGCAGCCGCACGATTAGCGGGACAGGTACAGATACGCAGTATTTT. This translates into CASSRTISGTGTDTQYF. The chain couples TRBV4-2 to TRBJ2-3; D assignment may be TRBD1 or TRBD2 (8 bases each). The CDR3 consists of 17 residues. Germline V gene data show CDR1 as LGHNA and CDR2 as YNFKEQ. V was pared by 4 bases and J by 3 bases, with 20 bases between.

The rearrangement joins TRBV20-1 to TRBJ2-7; D possibly corresponds to TRBD2 (6 bases). The CDR3 runs 14 residues. The V gene lost 4 bases and the J gene lost 2 bases, with 15 bases spanning the gap. Germline loops: CDR1 DFQATT, CDR2 SNEGSKA (reference sequence). The CDR3 DNA sequence: TGCAGTGCTAAGACCCGGGACTGGACCTACGAGCAGTACTTC. The encoded protein is CSAKTRDWTYEQYF.

This sequence joins TRBV20-1 and TRBJ2-1, with TRBD2 identical over 12 bases. The germline CDR1 and CDR2 sequences are DFQATT and SNEGSKA (reference sequence). This CDR3 region has 14 residues. The V gene end was trimmed by 5 bases and the J gene end by 4 bases; junction bases not matched to a gene: 3. The chain's CDR3 is CSAWTSGEYNEQFF. DNA of the CDR3: TGCAGTGCTTGGACTAGCGGGGAGTACAATGAGCAGTTCTTC.

The chain joins TRBV19 to TRBJ2-4; D unclear. Judging by the DNA end, TRBJ2-7 fits better; the J call may be wrong. This CDR3 is built from 13 residues. Germline CDR1 LNHDA, CDR2 SQIVND (reference sequence). The chain's CDR3 is CASSIDPGNEQYF. The CDR3 DNA sequence: TGTGCCAGTAGTATAGATCCGGGCAACGAGCAGTACTTC.